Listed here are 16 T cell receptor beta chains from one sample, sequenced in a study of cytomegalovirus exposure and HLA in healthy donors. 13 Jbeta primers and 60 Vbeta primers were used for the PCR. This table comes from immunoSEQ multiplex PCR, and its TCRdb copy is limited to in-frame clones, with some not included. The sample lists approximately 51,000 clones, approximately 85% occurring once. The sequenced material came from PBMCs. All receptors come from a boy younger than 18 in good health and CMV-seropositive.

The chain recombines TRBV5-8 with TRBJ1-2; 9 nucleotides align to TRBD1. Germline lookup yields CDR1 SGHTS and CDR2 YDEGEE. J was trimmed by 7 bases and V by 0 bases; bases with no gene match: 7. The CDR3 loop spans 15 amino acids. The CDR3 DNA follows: TGTGCCAGCAGCTTGGGGGGACAGGGTCTTCGTGGCTACACCTTC. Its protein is CASSLGGQGLRGYTF.

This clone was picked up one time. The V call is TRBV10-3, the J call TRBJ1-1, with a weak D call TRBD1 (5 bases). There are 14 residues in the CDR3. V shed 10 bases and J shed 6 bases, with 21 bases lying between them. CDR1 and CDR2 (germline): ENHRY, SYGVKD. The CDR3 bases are TGTGCCACCGGGGGGAGGGGATTGAGCTCTGAAGCTTTCTTT. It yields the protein CATGGRGLSSEAFF.

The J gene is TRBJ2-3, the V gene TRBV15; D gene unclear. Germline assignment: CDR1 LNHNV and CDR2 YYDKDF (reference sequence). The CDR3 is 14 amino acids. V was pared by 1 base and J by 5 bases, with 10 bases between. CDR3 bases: TGTGCCACCAGCAGAGTGCAGGAAGGAGATACGCAGTATTTT. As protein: CATSRVQEGDTQYF.

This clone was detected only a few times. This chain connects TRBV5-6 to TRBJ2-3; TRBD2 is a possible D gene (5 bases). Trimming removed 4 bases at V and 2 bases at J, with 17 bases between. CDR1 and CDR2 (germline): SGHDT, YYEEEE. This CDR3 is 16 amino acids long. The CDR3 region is CASSPASQLYTDTQYF. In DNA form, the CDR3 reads TGTGCCAGCAGCCCCGCTAGCCAGTTATACACAGATACGCAGTATTTT.

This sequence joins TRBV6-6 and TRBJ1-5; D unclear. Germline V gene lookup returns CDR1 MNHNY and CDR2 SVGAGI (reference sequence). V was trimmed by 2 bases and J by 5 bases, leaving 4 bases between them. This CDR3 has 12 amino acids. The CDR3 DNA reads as TGTGCCAGCAGTTACGTCGATCAGCCCCAGCATTTT. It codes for CASSYVDQPQHF.

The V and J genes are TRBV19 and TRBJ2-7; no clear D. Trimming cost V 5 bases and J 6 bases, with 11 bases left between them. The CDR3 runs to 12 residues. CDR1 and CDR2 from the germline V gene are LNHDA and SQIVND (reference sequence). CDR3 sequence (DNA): TGTGCCAGTAGTTACCCTTCCAGCGAGCAGTACTTC. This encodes CASSYPSSEQYF.

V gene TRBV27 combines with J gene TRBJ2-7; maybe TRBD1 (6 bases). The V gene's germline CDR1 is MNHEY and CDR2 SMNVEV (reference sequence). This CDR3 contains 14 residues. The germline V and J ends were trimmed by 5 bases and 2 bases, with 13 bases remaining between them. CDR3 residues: CASSPLAGAYEQYF. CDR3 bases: TGTGCCAGCAGTCCCCTAGCAGGGGCCTACGAGCAGTACTTC.

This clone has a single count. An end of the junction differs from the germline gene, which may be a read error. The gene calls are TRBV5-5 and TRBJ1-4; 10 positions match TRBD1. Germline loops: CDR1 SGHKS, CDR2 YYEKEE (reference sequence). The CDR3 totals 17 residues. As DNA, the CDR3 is TGTGCCAGCAGCTTGGTGGGACAGGGGTCAACTGATGAAAAACTGTTTTTT. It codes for CASSLVGQGSTDEKLFF.

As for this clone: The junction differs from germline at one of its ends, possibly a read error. CDR3 DNA sequence: TGTTCCAGCAGCTCGAACAGGCGAAGGACAGGAGATACGCAGTATTTT. It is translated as CSSSSNRRRTGDTQYF. J is TRBJ2-3 and V is TRBV7-9; 7 nucleotides line up with TRBD1. Germline values: CDR1 SEHNR, CDR2 FQNEAQ (reference sequence). The CDR3 contains 16 residues.

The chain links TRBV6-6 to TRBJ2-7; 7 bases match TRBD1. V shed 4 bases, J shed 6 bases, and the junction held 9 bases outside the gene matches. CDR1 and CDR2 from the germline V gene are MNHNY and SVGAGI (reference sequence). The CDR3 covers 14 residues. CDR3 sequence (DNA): TGTGCCAGCAGTTTTCGACAGGGAAAGGGCGAGCAGTACTTC. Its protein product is CASSFRQGKGEQYF.

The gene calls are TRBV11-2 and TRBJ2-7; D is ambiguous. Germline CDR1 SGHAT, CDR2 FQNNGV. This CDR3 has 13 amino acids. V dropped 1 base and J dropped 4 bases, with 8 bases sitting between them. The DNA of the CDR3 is TGTGCCAGCAGCTTAGGGGCTGCGTACGAGCAGTACTTC. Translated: CASSLGAAYEQYF.

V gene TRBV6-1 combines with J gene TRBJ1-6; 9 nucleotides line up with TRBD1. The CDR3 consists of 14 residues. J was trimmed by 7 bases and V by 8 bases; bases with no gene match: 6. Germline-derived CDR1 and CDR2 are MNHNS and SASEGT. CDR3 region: CASGWGQGNSPLHF. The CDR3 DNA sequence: TGTGCCAGCGGTTGGGGACAGGGAAATTCACCCCTCCACTTT.

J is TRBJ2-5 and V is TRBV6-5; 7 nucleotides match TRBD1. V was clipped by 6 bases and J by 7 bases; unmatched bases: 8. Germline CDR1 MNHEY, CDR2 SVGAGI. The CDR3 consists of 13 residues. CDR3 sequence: CASRSGQLGTQYF. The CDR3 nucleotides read TGTGCCAGCAGATCGGGACAGCTGGGGACCCAGTACTTC.

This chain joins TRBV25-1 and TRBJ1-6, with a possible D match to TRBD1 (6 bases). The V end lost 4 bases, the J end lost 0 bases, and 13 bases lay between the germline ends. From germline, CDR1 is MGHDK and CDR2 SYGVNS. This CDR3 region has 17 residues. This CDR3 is CASSGQGTSSYNSPLHF. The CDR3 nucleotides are TGTGCCAGCAGTGGTCAGGGGACGAGCTCCTATAATTCACCCCTCCACTTT.

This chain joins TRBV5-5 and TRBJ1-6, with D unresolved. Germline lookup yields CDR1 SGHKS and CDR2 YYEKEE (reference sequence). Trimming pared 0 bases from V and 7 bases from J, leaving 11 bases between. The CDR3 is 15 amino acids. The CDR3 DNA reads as TGTGCCAGCAGCTTGGCCAGGCCACCAAATTCACCCCTCCACTTT. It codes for CASSLARPPNSPLHF.

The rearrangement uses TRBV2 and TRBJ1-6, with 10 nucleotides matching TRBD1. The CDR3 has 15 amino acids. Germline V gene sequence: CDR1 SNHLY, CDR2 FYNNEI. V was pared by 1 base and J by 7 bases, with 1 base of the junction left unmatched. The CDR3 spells CASSEEGQGNSPLHF. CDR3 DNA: TGTGCCAGCAGTGAAGAGGGACAGGGGAATTCACCCCTCCACTTT.